Presented here are 18 T cell receptor beta chains from one specimen sequenced in a study of CD8 T cells in ankylosing spondylitis. Study-level findings and limits: About 8 highly homologous variants made up a TCR beta motif that seemed to typify ankylosing spondylitis blood.

These receptors have no known antigen. TCRdb ran MiXCR on the 5' RACE reads and lists one entry per CDR3 protein. The top ten clones hold about 6.5% of a sample with approximately 500,000 distinct CDR3 sequences, roughly an eighth of them seen once. The sample consisted of blood, either unsorted or a sorted T cell fraction (not recorded which). The source is a male donor with ankylosing spondylitis.

V usage is TRBV11-2 and J usage is TRBJ2-2, with 8 bases matching TRBD2. V was clipped by 5 bases and J by 3 bases; unmatched bases: 14. The germline gives CDR1 SGHAT, CDR2 FQNNGV. This CDR3 region has 18 residues. The CDR3 here is CASSNRLLAGRYTGELFF. DNA for the CDR3: TGTGCCAGCAGCAACCGACTGCTAGCGGGCCGATACACCGGGGAGCTGTTTTTT.

The chain uses TRBV27 and TRBJ2-1, with TRBD2 matching over 9 bases. Per germline, CDR1 MNHEY and CDR2 SMNVEV (reference sequence). CDR3 length: 14 amino acids. The V segment lost 3 bases and the J segment 7 bases; nucleotides outside the gene matches: 4. The CDR3 region has the DNA TGTGCCAGCAGTTTTCTGCTAGCGGGGAATGAGCAGTTCTTC. It encodes CASSFLLAGNEQFF.

There are a few counts of this clonotype. The chain is built from TRBV6-4 and TRBJ2-1; perhaps D is TRBD1 or TRBD2 (5 bases each). Trimming took off 5 bases at V and 6 bases at J, with 11 bases between the two ends. The CDR3 is made up of 13 amino acids. The V gene's germline CDR1 is MRHNA and CDR2 SNTAGT. The CDR3 spells CASSPDGTNEQFF. The CDR3 DNA sequence: TGTGCCAGCAGTCCGGACGGGACCAATGAGCAGTTCTTC.

This clonotype was seen more than once but under ten times. This chain connects TRBV27 to TRBJ2-3; 12 bases are a match to TRBD2. The CDR3 runs to 16 residues. Trimming took 6 bases from V and 6 from J; bases not matched to a gene: 10. Germline CDR1 and CDR2: MNHEY and SMNVEV (reference sequence). CDR3 in DNA: TGTGCCAGCAGCTTACTGACTAGCGGGAGTCGGGATACGCAGTATTTT. This encodes CASSLLTSGSRDTQYF.

This clonotype was observed a few times. This chain connects TRBV20-1 to TRBJ2-7, with D unclear. The germline V gene has CDR1 DFQATT and CDR2 SNEGSKA (reference sequence). The CDR3 is made up of 12 amino acids. V dropped 0 bases and J dropped 6 bases, with 9 bases sitting between them. The DNA of the CDR3 is TGCAGTGCTAGAGATAGGAGCGTCGAGCAGTACTTC. Translated, it gives CSARDRSVEQYF.

This clonotype has only a few counts. The chain combines TRBV15 with TRBJ1-1, with D perhaps matching TRBD1 (5 bases). Looked up from germline, CDR1 is LNHNV and CDR2 is YYDKDF (reference sequence). With 5 bases removed from V and 4 bases from J, the gap between germline ends came to 17 bases. The CDR3 totals 15 residues. The DNA for the CDR3 is TGTGCCACCAGCTCTCCGACTGGGGGGATCACTGAAGCTTTCTTT. Amino acids: CATSSPTGGITEAFF. The entire variable domain, with the rest obtained from reference TRBV15 and TRBJ1-1, is as follows: DAMVIQNPRYQVTQFGKPVTLSCSQTLNHNVMYWYQQKSSQAPKLLFHYYDKDFNNEADTPDNFQSRRPNTSFCFLDIRSPGLGDTAMYLCATSSPTGGITEAFFGQGTRLTVV.

CDR3 loop: CASSIRTTGGYTF. CDR3 DNA sequence: TGTGCCAGCAGTATAAGGACAACCGGTGGCTACACCTTC. V and J are TRBV12-3 or TRBV12-4 and TRBJ1-2, with D possibly TRBD1 on 5 matching bases. V was clipped by 5 bases and J by 7 bases, with 14 bases between them. This CDR3 has 13 amino acids.

V and J are TRBV7-2 and TRBJ2-1; 7 bases agree with TRBD2. Germline lookup yields CDR1 SGHTA and CDR2 FQGNSA. The CDR3 has 16 amino acids. The V segment lost 0 bases and the J segment 7 bases; nucleotides outside the gene matches: 9. The CDR3 loop is CASSLARGGSINEQFF. The CDR3 DNA reads TGTGCCAGCAGCTTAGCTCGGGGCGGGAGTATAAATGAGCAGTTCTTC. The whole variable domain, remainder taken from reference TRBV7-2 and TRBJ2-1, is GAGVSQSPSNKVTEKGKDVELRCDPISGHTALYWYRQSLGQGLEFLIYFQGNSAPDKSGLPSDRFSAERTGGSVSTLTIQRTQQEDSAVYLCASSLARGGSINEQFFGPGTRLTVL.

This clonotype has a handful of counts. The J gene is TRBJ2-1, the V gene TRBV3-1, with 13 bases aligning to TRBD2. V gave up 4 bases and J gave up 4 bases; unmatched junction bases: 7. CDR3 size: 17 residues. CDR1 is LGHDT and CDR2 is YNNKEL in the germline V gene (reference sequence). In nucleotides, the CDR3 is TGTGCCAGCAGCCCAGGCCCGGGACTAGCGGGGTACAATGAGCAGTTCTTC. Translation gives CASSPGPGLAGYNEQFF.

This clonotype was counted a few times. This chain links TRBV5-6 with TRBJ2-5; 16 bases match TRBD2. This CDR3 contains 15 residues. CDR1 and CDR2 (germline): SGHDT, YYEEEE. J lost 5 bases, V lost 4 bases, and 2 bases had no gene match. The CDR3 sequence: CASSAGLAGGETQYF. The CDR3 bases are TGTGCCAGCAGCGCGGGACTAGCGGGAGGGGAGACCCAGTACTTC.

This clonotype was seen repeatedly, ten times or more. This chain connects TRBV7-2 to TRBJ2-5; D is ambiguous. V was shortened by 0 bases and J by 1 base, with 6 bases between the two germline ends. Per the germline V gene, CDR1 is SGHTA and CDR2 is FQGNSA. The CDR3 spans 14 residues. The CDR3 reads CASSLARSQETQYF. CDR3 nucleotide sequence: TGTGCCAGCAGCTTAGCGCGGTCCCAAGAGACCCAGTACTTC.

The chain combines TRBV5-4 with TRBJ2-1; 12 nucleotides line up with TRBD2. V lost 0 bases, J lost 9 bases, and 4 bases stayed unmatched. The CDR3 runs 15 residues. Germline assignment: CDR1 SGHNT and CDR2 YYREEE (reference sequence). CDR3 DNA sequence: TGTGCCAGCAGCTTGGACACTAGCGGGAGGAGTGAGCAGTTCTTC. Translating gives CASSLDTSGRSEQFF.

This clonotype came up many times. J is TRBJ2-1 and V is TRBV3-1; TRBD2 aligns across 12 bases. Germline CDR1 reads LGHDT; CDR2 reads YNNKEL (reference sequence). The CDR3 spans 14 residues. With 6 bases clipped from V and 6 bases from J, the junction kept 3 bases outside the gene matches. The CDR3 coding sequence is TGTGCCAGCAGGCTAGCGGGAGGGATCAATGAGCAGTTCTTC. This translates into CASRLAGGINEQFF.

This clonotype was seen a handful of times. The rearrangement joins TRBV6-5 to TRBJ1-2; D call uncertain. Germline V CDR1 and CDR2: MNHEY, SVGAGI. The CDR3 length is 11 residues. Trimming stripped 4 bases from V and 6 bases from J, with 6 bases between. The CDR3 loop reads CASSSLHGYTF. In nucleotides, the CDR3 is TGTGCCAGCAGTTCACTGCATGGCTACACCTTC.

The gene calls are TRBV11-2 and TRBJ1-1; 7 nucleotides align to TRBD1. Unmatched junction bases numbered 10, after V lost 8 bases and J lost 4 bases. In germline, CDR1 is SGHAT, CDR2 FQNNGV. The CDR3 sequence is 14 residues long. Written as DNA, the CDR3 is TGTGCCAGCGGGGCGGGACAGTTGAGCACTGAAGCTTTCTTT. Translated: CASGAGQLSTEAFF.

As concerns this clonotype: The germline gene is not matched at one end of the junction; a read error may be the cause. V gene TRBV19 combines with J gene TRBJ1-2; 7 bases are shared with TRBD1. CDR1 and CDR2 from the germline V gene are LNHDA and SQIVND (reference sequence). The CDR3 has 13 amino acids. CDR3 amino acids: CASIGDSYYGYTF. DNA of the CDR3: TGTGCCAGTATAGGGGACAGTTACTATGGCTACACTTTC.

Only a few counts were recorded for this clonotype. The chain has TRBV3-1 and TRBJ2-7; TRBD2 aligns across 11 bases. Losses at the gene ends were 3 bases for V and 4 bases for J; bases not matched to a gene: 5. This CDR3 region has 15 residues. Per germline, CDR1 LGHDT and CDR2 YNNKEL (reference sequence). The CDR3, as DNA: TGTGCCAGCAGCCAGGCTTGGACTAGCGGGTACGAGCAGTACTTC. Residues: CASSQAWTSGYEQYF.

This clonotype was detected only a few times. The chain uses TRBV5-1 and TRBJ1-1; D remains ambiguous. The CDR3 spans 14 residues. V lost 0 bases and J 10 bases, leaving 16 bases between the germline ends. The germline V gene encodes CDR1 SGHRS and CDR2 YFSETQ. The CDR3 region is CASSLVSGEGRAFF. The CDR3 DNA sequence: TGCGCCAGCAGCTTGGTTAGCGGAGAAGGCAGAGCTTTCTTT.